These T cell receptor beta chains were read from a single sample in a study of cytomegalovirus exposure and HLA in healthy donors. Some clones are missing from TCRdb's copy, which holds only in-frame ones; the method was immunoSEQ multiplex PCR. The sample gives under 120,000 clones, roughly 69% of which show up once; less than 3.5% is in the top ten. The sequencing sample was made of PBMCs. These receptors all come from a man in his fifties or sixties in good health and CMV-seropositive. CDR3s include the opening cysteine and the closing phenylalanine or tryptophan. A D gene is named only where the DNA matches it firmly. Clone size is shown for a subset of rows, as once, few, many or a class of expanded clone.

D gene,V gene,J gene,clone size,CDR3 protein,CDR3 DNA
TRBD1,TRBV7-2,TRBJ1-1,.,CASSWGQGNTEAFF,TGTGCCAGCAGCTGGGGACAGGGGAACACTGAAGCTTTCTTT
.,TRBV11-3,TRBJ1-1,few,CASSRDRDTEAFF,TGTGCCAGCAGCCGTGACCGGGACACTGAAGCTTTCTTT
TRBD1,TRBV19,TRBJ2-2,.,CATRQGARELFF,TGTGCCACCCGACAGGGGGCCCGGGAGCTGTTTTTT
TRBD1,TRBV5-1,TRBJ1-5,.,CASSLGTGGSNQPQHF,TGCGCCAGCAGCTTGGGGACAGGCGGAAGCAATCAGCCCCAGCATTTT
.,TRBV16,TRBJ1-1,.,CASSQSWSGMNTEAFF,TGTGCCAGCAGCCAATCCTGGTCAGGGATGAACACTGAAGCTTTCTTT
TRBD1,TRBV6-1,TRBJ1-5,.,CASSVPGQGGAAPPLSPQHF,TGTGCCAGCAGTGTACCGGGACAGGGGGGGGCGGCCCCCCCTCTATCGCCCCAGCATTTT
.,TRBV18,TRBJ2-7,.,CASSGASREILLHEQYF,TGTGCCAGCTCAGGCGCCTCCCGGGAGATACTGCTCCACGAGCAGTACTTC
TRBD2,TRBV2,TRBJ2-7,.,CASSEGLAGLYEQYF,TGTGCCAGCAGTGAAGGTCTAGCGGGGCTCTACGAGCAGTACTTC
.,TRBV7-3,TRBJ2-3,.,CASSRGGAQGGTDTQYF,TGTGCCAGCAGCCGGGGCGGGGCTCAGGGGGGCACAGATACGCAGTATTTT
TRBD2,TRBV6-5,TRBJ2-1,.,CASSATSGGHHEQFF,TGTGCCAGCAGTGCGACTAGCGGGGGGCACCATGAGCAGTTCTTC
TRBD1,TRBV18,TRBJ1-4,.,CASARDRATNEKLFF,TGTGCCAGCGCCCGGGACAGAGCAACTAATGAAAAACTGTTTTTT
TRBD2,TRBV7-2,TRBJ2-1,.,CASSLTGTRSYNEQFF,TGTGCCAGCAGCTTAACCGGGACTAGATCATACAATGAGCAGTTCTTC
TRBD2,TRBV25-1,TRBJ2-7,.,CASSAFRLAGKYEQYF,TGTGCCAGCAGTGCCTTCAGACTAGCGGGGAAATACGAGCAGTACTTC
TRBD2,TRBV7-2,TRBJ2-3,.,CASSPAGLVADTQYF,TGTGCCAGCAGCCCAGCTGGACTAGTGGCAGATACGCAGTATTTT
TRBD1,TRBV18,TRBJ2-7,.,CASSLTGQDYEQYF,TGTGCCAGCTCACTCACGGGACAGGACTACGAGCAGTACTTC
TRBD2,TRBV7-6,TRBJ2-1,few,CASSGGTSNVNEQFF,TGTGCCAGCAGCGGAGGGACTAGTAACGTGAATGAGCAGTTCTTC
.,TRBV5-1,TRBJ1-2,.,CASSLAPGEGGGYTF,TGCGCCAGCAGCTTGGCGCCGGGGGAAGGAGGTGGCTACACCTTC
TRBD1,TRBV2,TRBJ1-3,.,CACGTALSGNTIYF,TGTGCCTGCGGGACAGCGCTCTCTGGAAACACCATATATTTT
.,TRBV4-1,TRBJ1-3,few,CASSQETVGNTIYF,TGCGCCAGCAGCCAAGAAACAGTCGGAAACACCATATATTTT
TRBD1,TRBV7-2,TRBJ1-2,.,CASSLRQGGYTF,TGTGCCAGCAGCTTAAGACAGGGAGGCTACACCTTC
TRBD1,TRBV19,TRBJ1-5,.,CASSMGQRFTDSNQPQHF,TGTGCCAGTAGTATGGGACAGCGGTTCACCGATAGCAATCAGCCCCAGCATTTT
TRBD2,TRBV30,TRBJ2-1,.,CAWRNLAGGRNEQFF,TGTGCCTGGAGGAATCTAGCGGGAGGGCGCAATGAGCAGTTCTTC
TRBD1,TRBV27,TRBJ1-2,few,CASSFGTVTQPNGYTF,TGTGCCAGCAGTTTCGGGACAGTCACCCAGCCTAATGGCTACACCTTC
TRBD2,TRBV5-1,TRBJ2-1,.,CASSSLAGASGNEQFF,TGCGCCAGCAGCTCCTTAGCGGGAGCCTCAGGGAATGAGCAGTTCTTC
.,TRBV5-1,TRBJ1-4,.,CASSLGGISEKLFF,TGCGCCAGCAGCTTGGGAGGGATTAGTGAAAAACTGTTTTTT
TRBD1,TRBV7-2,TRBJ2-3,.,CASSYRTGSTDTQYF,TGTGCCAGCAGCTATCGGACAGGGAGCACAGATACGCAGTATTTT
.,TRBV30,TRBJ2-1,few,CAWSTGIFQFF,TGTGCCTGGAGTACCGGGATTTTCCAGTTCTTC
.,TRBV6-6,TRBJ1-6,.,CASSHPSRGYNSPLHF,TGTGCCAGCAGCCACCCCAGCCGGGGTTACAATTCACCCCTCCACTTT
TRBD1,TRBV12-5,TRBJ1-1,.,CASGYPGGANTEAFF,TGTGCTAGTGGTTACCCAGGGGGAGCGAACACTGAAGCTTTCTTT
TRBD2,TRBV20-1,TRBJ2-1,.,CSRTRADEQFF,TGCAGTCGGACTAGGGCGGATGAGCAGTTCTTC
.,TRBV5-4,TRBJ2-7,.,CASRRDSSYEQYF,TGTGCCAGCAGGAGGGACTCCTCCTACGAGCAGTACTTC
TRBD1,TRBV19,TRBJ1-2,.,CASSPRGQVYGYTF,TGTGCCAGTAGCCCTCGGGGACAGGTCTATGGCTACACCTTC
TRBD1,TRBV27,TRBJ1-1,.,CASSFGTANTEAFF,TGTGCCAGCAGTTTCGGGACAGCGAACACTGAAGCTTTCTTT
.,TRBV2,TRBJ1-2,.,CASSGNRVYGYTF,TGTGCCAGCAGTGGAAACAGGGTCTATGGCTACACCTTC
TRBD1,TRBV5-1,TRBJ2-7,.,CASSEQGGVYEQYF,TGCGCCAGCAGCGAACAGGGGGGAGTCTACGAGCAGTACTTC
.,TRBV7-6,TRBJ1-4,.,CASSPDGDEKLFF,TGTGCCAGCAGCCCGGACGGGGATGAAAAACTGTTTTTT
.,TRBV2,TRBJ1-1,once,CASSKNIHTEAFF,TGTGCCAGCAGTAAGAACATTCACACTGAAGCTTTCTTT
.,TRBV27,TRBJ2-7,.,CASSFRSSYEQYF,TGTGCCAGCAGCTTCCGGTCTTCCTACGAGCAGTACTTC
.,TRBV18,TRBJ1-1,.,CASSPTRLKNTEAFF,TGTGCCAGCTCACCTACTCGCCTGAAGAACACTGAAGCTTTCTTT
TRBD2,TRBV9,TRBJ2-5,.,CASSPRLAGETQYF,TGTGCCAGCAGCCCGAGACTAGCGGGAGAGACCCAGTACTTC
.,TRBV25-1,TRBJ2-5,.,CASSEDIVRETQYF,TGTGCCAGCAGTGAAGACATAGTTCGAGAGACCCAGTACTTC
.,TRBV5-1,TRBJ2-7,.,CASRDSSYEQYF,TGCGCCAGCAGGGACAGCTCCTACGAGCAGTACTTC
TRBD2,TRBV7-2,TRBJ2-3,.,CASLAGGTDTQYF,TGTGCCAGTTTAGCGGGGGGTACAGATACGCAGTATTTT
TRBD1,TRBV2,TRBJ2-5,once,CASTLGTAPFQETQYF,TGTGCCAGCACCTTGGGGACAGCCCCCTTCCAAGAGACCCAGTACTTC
.,TRBV5-1,TRBJ2-3,.,CASSFLPGEDTQYF,TGCGCCAGCAGCTTCCTACCAGGGGAAGATACGCAGTATTTT
.,TRBV28,TRBJ2-5,.,CASSLEAPGTQYF,TGTGCCAGCAGTTTGGAGGCCCCAGGGACCCAGTACTTC
TRBD1,TRBV5-5,TRBJ1-2,.,CASSQDRNSNYGYTF,TGTGCCAGCAGCCAGGACAGGAATTCTAACTATGGCTACACCTTC
TRBD2,TRBV5-1,TRBJ2-1,.,CASSLTSGAYNEQFF,TGCGCCAGCAGCTTGACTAGCGGGGCCTACAATGAGCAGTTCTTC
.,TRBV2,TRBJ1-5,.,CASSGGSNQPQHF,TGTGCCAGCAGTGGGGGCAGCAACCAGCCCCAGCATTTT